This T cell receptor (beta chain) originates from a study of blood T cell repertoires in COVID-19. Study summary: T cells, B-cell-depleted T cells, or PBMCs provided the cDNA or gDNA that served as material.

V lost 6 bases and J lost 2, with 13 bases in between. Germline lookup yields CDR1 MDHEN and CDR2 SYDVKM. CDR3 length: 14 residues. The assay was immunoSEQ multiplex PCR, and TCRdb's table has in-frame clones only and misses some. The table records roughly 280,000 clones, roughly 90% of them present only once. Participants had their cohort set by participant-reported clinical history. The origin of this receptor is a man in his forties or fifties who had been exposed to COVID-19. The chain joins TRBV28 to TRBJ1-1, with D tentatively TRBD1 (6 bases). Sequenced sample: PBMCs or T cells enriched from blood (not recorded which). The CDR3 region is CASSHRTANTEAFF. For the CDR3, the DNA is TGTGCCAGCAGCCATAGGACAGCCAACACTGAAGCTTTCTTT.